A selection of T cell receptor beta chains follows, all from one sample in a study of PD-L1 blockade in urothelial cancer. Produced via immunoSEQ multiplex PCR; TCRdb's table is partial and in-frame only. The repertoire holds 100,000 to 150,000 clones, with 65% to 85% as singletons. The source material was PBMCs, sampled around atezolizumab (anti-PD-L1) treatment. The receptors stem from a man aged 45-60 years with urothelial cancer. The CDR3 runs from the conserved cysteine through the conserved F or W. A D gene is named only where the DNA matches it firmly. Clone size is shown for a subset of rows, as once, few, many or a class of expanded clone.

clone_size	j_call	v_call	d_call	cdr3_nt	cdr3_aa
.	TRBJ1-4	TRBV18	.	TGTGCCAGCGCGGGAGGAACTAATGAAAAACTGTTTTTT	CASAGGTNEKLFF
.	TRBJ2-7	TRBV9	TRBD1	TGTGCCAGCACACGAGGGCCCTCTACGGGACAGGGCTACGAGCAGTACTTC	CASTRGPSTGQGYEQYF
.	TRBJ2-7	TRBV11-2	TRBD2	TGTGCCAGCAGCTCCCCGGGACTAGCCATAGGGGTCGGCGAGCAGTACTTC	CASSSPGLAIGVGEQYF
.	TRBJ2-1	TRBV5-4	.	TGTGCCAGCAGTTCTTACAATGAGCAGTTCTTC	CASSSYNEQFF
.	TRBJ2-7	TRBV7-2	.	TGTGCCAGCAGCTTGTGGGGGGGCCCCTACGAGCAGTACTTC	CASSLWGGPYEQYF
.	TRBJ2-1	TRBV19	TRBD2	TGTGCCAGTAGTATCCGGTCTAGCGGGCCTTTCCCTGAGCAGTTCTTC	CASSIRSSGPFPEQFF
.	TRBJ2-1	TRBV6-5	.	TGTGCCAGCAGTTACGGTGTAGGGGTAGGCGAGCAGTTCTTC	CASSYGVGVGEQFF
.	TRBJ2-1	TRBV18	.	TGTGCCAGCTCACTATCCGCGGGACTCAATAGGGATGAGCAGTTCTTC	CASSLSAGLNRDEQFF
few	TRBJ1-5	TRBV28	.	TGTGCCAGCAGTTTGCCAGGGAGCAATCAGCCCCAGCATTTT	CASSLPGSNQPQHF
.	TRBJ2-5	TRBV20-1	.	TGCAGTGCTTTAGATCGGGCCCAGTACTTC	CSALDRAQYF
few	TRBJ2-7	TRBV7-3	TRBD1	TGTGCCAGCAGCCCGACAGGGCACAGCGAGCAGTACTTC	CASSPTGHSEQYF
.	TRBJ1-4	TRBV7-7	TRBD1	TGTGCTAGCAGCTCCGGGACAGACGAAAAACTGTTTTTT	CASSSGTDEKLFF
.	TRBJ2-7	TRBV18	TRBD2	TGTGCCAGCTCACCACCGGCGCTAGCGGGAGTGAACGAGCAGTACTTC	CASSPPALAGVNEQYF
.	TRBJ1-6	TRBV18	.	TGTGCCAGCTCACCAACGGGGACTAATGCGAATTCACCCCTCCACTTT	CASSPTGTNANSPLHF
once	TRBJ2-6	TRBV18	.	TGTGCCAGCTCAGTTCTTGTGCTCCAGGGTTCCGGGGCCAACGTCCTGACTTTC	CASSVLVLQGSGANVLTF
.	TRBJ2-7	TRBV28	.	TGTGCCAGCAGTTTAGGAATACTAGGGCAGTACTTC	CASSLGILGQYF
.	TRBJ1-2	TRBV29-1	.	TGCAGCGCCCCTTCCGTCAGTCATCCTGGTCGGGGAAAATACTATGGCTACACCTTC	CSAPSVSHPGRGKYYGYTF
few	TRBJ2-1	TRBV5-4	TRBD2	TGTGCCAGCAGCTTTCGCGGACTAGCGGGTTACAATGAGCAGTTCTTC	CASSFRGLAGYNEQFF
.	TRBJ2-1	TRBV7-2	TRBD2	TGTGCCAGCAGCCCCGGGACTAGTCCCTACAATGAGCAGTTCTTC	CASSPGTSPYNEQFF
once	TRBJ2-3	TRBV5-6	.	TGTGCCAGCAGCCAGTTAGATACGCAGTATTTT	CASSQLDTQYF
.	TRBJ1-1	TRBV7-7	.	TGTGCTAGCAGCCTAAAAGACACTGAAGCTTTCTTT	CASSLKDTEAFF
once	TRBJ2-5	TRBV9	TRBD1	TGTGCCAGCAGCGCCACGGGACAGAGAGAAGAGACCCAGTACTTC	CASSATGQREETQYF
.	TRBJ2-2	TRBV6-1	TRBD2	TGTGCCAGCAGGGGGACTAGCGAGAACACCGGGGAGCTGTTTTTT	CASRGTSENTGELFF
.	TRBJ1-2	TRBV6-1	.	TGTGCCAGCATGCGAGGGAGACCCTATGGCTACACCTTC	CASMRGRPYGYTF
.	TRBJ1-2	TRBV7-3	TRBD1	TGTGCCAGCAGCCCGGGACAGGGAAAGTATGATGGCTACACCTTC	CASSPGQGKYDGYTF
.	TRBJ2-1	TRBV19	TRBD2	TGTGCCAGTAGGGCTGGGACTAGCGGCAACAATGAGCAGTTCTTC	CASRAGTSGNNEQFF
.	TRBJ2-1	TRBV27	.	TGTGCCAGCAGTTTAGGGAGCTCCTACAATGAGCAGTTCTTC	CASSLGSSYNEQFF
.	TRBJ1-1	TRBV2	.	TGTGCCAGCTCTTTACGGGAGGCCTCAGAAGCTTTCTTT	CASSLREASEAFF
.	TRBJ1-4	TRBV6-1	TRBD1	TGTGCCAGCAGTGAAGTCAGGGGGCGCCCTGAAAAACTGTTTTTT	CASSEVRGRPEKLFF
.	TRBJ2-2	TRBV28	.	TGTGCCAGCAGGCATAGGAACACCGGGGAGCTGTTTTTT	CASRHRNTGELFF
.	TRBJ1-2	TRBV12-5	.	TGTGCTAGTGGTTTGTGGGAGGGAGGCTACACCTTC	CASGLWEGGYTF
.	TRBJ2-1	TRBV6-5	TRBD2	TGTGCCAGCAGTTATAGCGGGAGCTCCTACAATGAGCAGTTCTTC	CASSYSGSSYNEQFF
few	TRBJ2-7	TRBV5-4	TRBD2	TGTGCCAGCACTCGGGGTGGGACTAGCGTAAACGAGCAGTACTTC	CASTRGGTSVNEQYF
.	TRBJ2-1	TRBV28	TRBD2	TGTGCCAGCAGTCCCCCCGGGACTAGCGGACCATACAATGAGCAGTTCTTC	CASSPPGTSGPYNEQFF
.	TRBJ2-7	TRBV20-1	.	TGCAGTGCTGGGCTCTACGAGCAGTACTTC	CSAGLYEQYF
.	TRBJ2-1	TRBV7-8	.	TGTGCCAGCAGCCCCGCACTAGCTCCATACAATGAGCAGTTCTTC	CASSPALAPYNEQFF
.	TRBJ2-7	TRBV7-2	TRBD2	TGTGCCAGCAGCGAGGGGAAACTAGCGGGTTACGAGCAGTACTTC	CASSEGKLAGYEQYF
.	TRBJ2-2	TRBV10-2	TRBD2	TGCGCCAGCAGCCTCCTAGCGGGAGTGACGATCGCCGGGGAGCTGTTTTTT	CASSLLAGVTIAGELFF
.	TRBJ2-7	TRBV4-2	.	TGTGCCAGCAGCCAAGGGATAGCCCTAGGCTACGAGCAGTACTTC	CASSQGIALGYEQYF
.	TRBJ1-1	TRBV5-1	.	TGCGCCAGCAGGTCAGGGTTGAACACTGAAGCTTTCTTT	CASRSGLNTEAFF
.	TRBJ1-4	TRBV28	.	TGTGCCAGCAGCCGGCCCGTCACGAGACAGCAAAATGAAAAACTGTTTTTT	CASSRPVTRQQNEKLFF
.	TRBJ2-2	TRBV18	TRBD1	TGTGCCAGCTCAAACGACAGGGGCCTAGTGAACACCGGGGAGCTGTTTTTT	CASSNDRGLVNTGELFF
.	TRBJ2-1	TRBV11-2	TRBD2	TGTGCCAGCAGCCACCAGACTAGCGGGACCTACAATGAGCAGTTCTTC	CASSHQTSGTYNEQFF
few	TRBJ2-2	TRBV11-3	.	TGTGCCAGCAGCCCACCTTCGGGACTTGAAAAATCGAACACCGGGGAGCTGTTTTTT	CASSPPSGLEKSNTGELFF
.	TRBJ1-6	TRBV21-1	.	TGTGCCAGCAGCAAAAAGGTCCCGGGGAGGAATTCACCCCTCCACTTT	CASSKKVPGRNSPLHF
.	TRBJ2-1	TRBV13	TRBD1	TGTGCCAGCAGCCGGACAGGAAACAATGAGCAGTTCTTC	CASSRTGNNEQFF
.	TRBJ2-2	TRBV6-5	.	TGTGCCAGCAGGAGACCGCTAGCGAACACCGGGGAGCTGTTTTTT	CASRRPLANTGELFF